Presented here are 17 T cell receptor beta chains from one specimen sequenced in a study of T cell responses to AZD1222 COVID-19 vaccine. Profiling relied on immunoSEQ multiplex PCR, and the TCRdb table lists in-frame clones only, not all of them. The sample shows 100,000 or so clones, roughly nine tenths of them seen only once. Specimen: peripheral blood, collected on day 0 of AZD1222 vaccination. These receptors were obtained from an adult in good health.

The genes are TRBV10-3 and TRBJ1-1; 7 positions match TRBD1. The length of the CDR3 is 14 residues. Trimming cost V 5 bases and J 2 bases; bases outside gene matches: 5. Germline assignment: CDR1 ENHRY and CDR2 SYGVKD. The CDR3 loop reads CAISPTGDNTEAFF. As DNA, the CDR3 is TGTGCCATCAGTCCTACAGGGGATAACACTGAAGCTTTCTTT.

This clone showed up just once. The chain links TRBV5-4 to TRBJ2-7, with TRBD2 identical over 8 bases. From germline, CDR1 is SGHNT and CDR2 YYREEE (reference sequence). Trimming removed 0 bases from V and 7 bases from J; junction bases left unmatched: 9. The CDR3 consists of 15 residues. CDR3 nucleotides: TGTGCCAGCAGCTTGGCCGGGCGGGGGGCGAGGGAGCAGTACTTC. Protein product: CASSLAGRGAREQYF.

CDR3 coding DNA: TGCAGCGTTGAAAACCCCGGTTACTACAATGAGCAGTTCTTC. The encoded protein is CSVENPGYYNEQFF. This rearrangement joins TRBV29-1 to TRBJ2-1; D gene ambiguous. Germline V lookup: CDR1 SQVTM, CDR2 ANQGSEA. The CDR3 extends over 14 amino acids. Trimming removed 2 bases at V and 3 bases at J, with 11 bases between.

V is TRBV6-1 and J is TRBJ2-7, with D unresolved. CDR1 is MNHNS and CDR2 is SASEGT in the germline V gene. The V gene lost 0 bases and the J gene lost 3 bases, with 9 bases spanning the gap. The CDR3 sequence is 14 residues long. CDR3 amino acids: CASSEAGRLYEQYF. The CDR3 DNA sequence: TGTGCCAGCAGTGAAGCGGGCAGGCTCTACGAGCAGTACTTC.

The rearrangement joins TRBV28 to TRBJ1-2; 12 bases align to TRBD1. The CDR3 contains 16 residues. Germline CDR1 and CDR2: MDHEN and SYDVKM. J lost 4 bases, V lost 5 bases, and 8 bases had no gene match. The chain's CDR3 is CASSLGTGGEIYGYTF. The CDR3, as DNA: TGTGCCAGCAGTCTCGGGACAGGGGGCGAGATCTATGGCTACACCTTC.

The genes are TRBV5-1 and TRBJ1-3, with D unresolved. The germline V gene has CDR1 SGHRS and CDR2 YFSETQ. The length of the CDR3 is 15 residues. Trimming cost V 0 bases and J 3 bases, with 10 bases left between them. The CDR3 sequence is CASSLGTAGGNTIYF. In DNA, the CDR3 is TGCGCCAGCAGCTTGGGTACGGCCGGTGGAAACACCATATATTTT.

The table lists this clone with a count of one. This chain links TRBV2 with TRBJ1-1; perhaps TRBD1 as D (6 bases). CDR3 length equals 13 residues. Germline V gives CDR1 SNHLY, CDR2 FYNNEI. V was clipped by 8 bases and J by 6 bases, with 16 bases between them. The CDR3 reads CASGGTPPPEAFF. The DNA of the CDR3 is TGTGCCAGCGGAGGGACACCACCTCCTGAAGCTTTCTTT.

This clone has more than one count but fewer than ten. The V gene is TRBV3-1 (or the pseudogene TRBV3-2), the J gene TRBJ2-5, with 10 bases lining up with TRBD2. CDR3 size: 20 residues. CDR1 and CDR2 (germline): LGHDT, YNNKEL (reference sequence). Losses at the gene ends were 0 bases for V and 3 bases for J; bases not matched to a gene: 16. CDR3 residues: CASSQDLFGSSGGDKETQYF. The DNA of the CDR3 is TGTGCCAGCAGCCAAGATCTATTCGGTTCGAGCGGGGGGGATAAAGAGACCCAGTACTTC.

This clone was seen a single time. The rearrangement uses TRBV5-8 and TRBJ1-6; unclear D gene. Germline V CDR1 and CDR2: SGHTS, YDEGEE. The CDR3 loop spans 14 amino acids. V was trimmed by 4 bases and J by 4 bases, leaving 9 bases between them. CDR3: CASSQMEYNSPLHF. Here the CDR3 DNA reads TGTGCCAGCAGCCAGATGGAATATAATTCACCCCTCCACTTT.

The chain joins TRBV19 to TRBJ1-1; D unclear. This CDR3 comprises 14 residues. Germline values: CDR1 LNHDA, CDR2 SQIVND (reference sequence). The ends were cut back, 3 bases at V and 6 bases at J, with 14 bases in the middle. CDR3 region: CASSIKLSAPEAFF. DNA for the CDR3: TGTGCCAGTAGTATTAAGTTATCTGCTCCTGAAGCTTTCTTT.

The chain links TRBV19 to TRBJ1-5, with a possible D match to TRBD1 (5 bases). CDR3 size: 14 residues. Germline CDR1 and CDR2: LNHDA and SQIVND (reference sequence). Trimming shortened V by 9 bases and J by 0 bases, and 12 bases separated the two germline ends. DNA of the CDR3: TGTGCCAGCACCCCCGGGGGTAGCAATCAGCCCCAGCATTTT. Residues: CASTPGGSNQPQHF.

Comment on this clone: Because the CDR3 is missing its conserved closing phenylalanine or tryptophan, this is likely a read error. It is unclear where the CDR3 begins or ends on the DNA, so no DNA is shown, and the CDR3 is as TCRdb lists it. This chain links TRBV5-6 with TRBJ1-1. CDR1 and CDR2 (germline): SGHDT, YYEEEE. Counting both end residues, the CDR3 totals 12 amino acids. The CDR3 sequence is CASSIKGGAGRP.

The chain has TRBV28 and TRBJ1-1; D is uncertain. This CDR3 comprises 14 residues. CDR1 is MDHEN and CDR2 is SYDVKM in the germline V gene. Trimming took 5 bases from V and 1 from J, leaving 11 bases between them. The CDR3 spells CASSPSSANTEAFF. The CDR3 DNA follows: TGTGCCAGCAGTCCCTCTTCAGCGAACACTGAAGCTTTCTTT.

The rearrangement joins TRBV28 to TRBJ1-6; D gene ambiguous. The CDR3 sequence is 14 residues long. The germline CDR1 and CDR2 sequences are MDHEN and SYDVKM. V lost 3 bases and J lost 4, with 7 bases in between. The DNA for the CDR3 is TGTGCCAGCAGTTTCGGGCCGTATAATTCACCCCTCCACTTT. Translation gives CASSFGPYNSPLHF.

The V and J genes are TRBV7-6 and TRBJ2-7; TRBD1 matches at 8 bases. This CDR3 comprises 16 residues. The V segment lost 4 bases and the J segment 4 bases; nucleotides outside the gene matches: 12. Per the germline V gene, CDR1 is SGHVS and CDR2 is FNYEAQ. CDR3 sequence reads: CASSSNYGTGWYEQYF. The CDR3 bases are TGTGCCAGCAGCTCCAATTACGGGACAGGATGGTACGAGCAGTACTTC.

The V gene is TRBV29-1, the J gene TRBJ2-7, with 7 positions matching TRBD1. This CDR3 region has 13 residues. The germline V gene encodes CDR1 SQVTM and CDR2 ANQGSEA. V shed 8 bases, J shed 1 base, and the junction held 8 bases outside the gene matches. This CDR3 is CSSRDSQSYEQYF. The DNA for the CDR3 is TGCAGCAGCCGGGACAGTCAATCCTACGAGCAGTACTTC.

The V call is TRBV24-1, the J call TRBJ1-1; no definite D call. The CDR3 consists of 14 residues. Germline CDR1 and CDR2: KGHDR and SFDVKD. V lost 4 bases, J lost 6 bases, and 14 bases lay in between. CDR3 protein: CATSEPGDNPEAFF. The CDR3 bases are TGTGCCACCAGTGAACCCGGGGATAACCCTGAAGCTTTCTTT.